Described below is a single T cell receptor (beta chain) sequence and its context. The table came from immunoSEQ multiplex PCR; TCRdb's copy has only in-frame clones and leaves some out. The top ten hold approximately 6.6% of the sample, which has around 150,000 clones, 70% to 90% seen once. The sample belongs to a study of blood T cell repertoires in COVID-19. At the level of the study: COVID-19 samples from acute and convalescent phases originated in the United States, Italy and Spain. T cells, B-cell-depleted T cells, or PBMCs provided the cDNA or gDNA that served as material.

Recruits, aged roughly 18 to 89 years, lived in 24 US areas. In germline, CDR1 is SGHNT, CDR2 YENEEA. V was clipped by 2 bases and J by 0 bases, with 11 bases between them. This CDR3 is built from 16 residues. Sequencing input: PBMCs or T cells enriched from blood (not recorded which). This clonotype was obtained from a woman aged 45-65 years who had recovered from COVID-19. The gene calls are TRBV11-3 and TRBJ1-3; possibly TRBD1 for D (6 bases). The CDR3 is CASSLIGQLSGNTIYF. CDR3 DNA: TGTGCCAGCAGCTTAATAGGACAGCTCTCTGGAAACACCATATATTTT.